This TCR beta chain was captured in a study of T cells in localized non-small cell lung cancer. The study, taken as a whole, reports: Since sequencing was restricted to only one region of the tumor, intratumor heterogeneity remains a possibility. A median approximately 53 of the top 100 tumor clones appeared in adjacent lung. Adjacent uninvolved lung had the highest clonality, suggesting focused antigen responses. Elevated blood T cell density was associated with longer overall survival.

Using immunoSEQ multiplex PCR, the repertoire was profiled, and TCRdb retains in-frame clones only, with some absent. The sample shows 35,000 or so clones, around nine tenths of them seen only once. Remarks on this clone: As yet, its antigen is unknown.

The V gene lost 5 bases and the J gene lost 0 bases, with 17 bases spanning the gap. The CDR3 consists of 16 residues. Germline-derived CDR1 and CDR2 are SEHNR and FQNEAQ (reference sequence). The genes are TRBV7-9 and TRBJ2-7; D could derive from TRBD1 or TRBD2 (9 bases each). Sequencing was performed on peripheral blood, taken before any cancer treatment. This TCR was sampled from a woman aged 40-70 years with stage I lung adenocarcinoma. CDR3 in amino acids: CASSPSGTGFSYEQYF. As DNA, the CDR3 is TGTGCCAGCAGCCCTAGCGGGACAGGGTTCTCCTACGAGCAGTACTTC.